Listed here are 26 T cell receptor beta chains from one sample, sequenced in a study of T cells in Graves' hyperthyroidism and ophthalmopathy. Amplification of TCR beta CDR3 regions was performed using RNA transcripts as template. Primed by the HTBI set, a first-round RT-PCR was run on the TCR CDR3. TCRdb re-called the multiplex PCR reads with MiXCR, one entry per CDR3 protein. There are hundreds of thousands of distinct CDR3 sequences in the sample; roughly 15% occur only once, and 3.5% to 4.5% lies in the top ten. Sequenced material: blood. All receptors come from a woman aged 40 to 49 with Graves' ophthalmopathy.

The chain combines TRBV19 with TRBJ2-7, with TRBD2 as a possible D gene (6 bases). The CDR3 length is 12 residues. The germline gives CDR1 LNHDA, CDR2 SQIVND (reference sequence). Trimming shortened V by 9 bases and J by 7 bases, and 16 bases separated the two germline ends. The CDR3 is CARGLHPGEQYF. The CDR3 DNA sequence: TGTGCCAGGGGACTTCACCCGGGGGAGCAGTACTTC.

Details on this clonotype: A clone one base away is much larger, so this may be a read error. V gene TRBV11-2 combines with J gene TRBJ1-1, with D maybe TRBD1 (5 bases). CDR1 is SGHAT, CDR2 FQNNGV, per germline. The CDR3 is made up of 14 amino acids. The CDR3 loop reads CTSSRQTLSTEAFF. Here the CDR3 DNA reads TGTACCAGCAGCCGACAGACCCTTAGCACTGAAGCTTTCTTT.

In this sample, this clonotype turned up a few times. This rearrangement joins TRBV12-5 to TRBJ2-5; D remains ambiguous. Trimming took 0 bases from V and 0 from J, leaving 11 bases between them. This CDR3 has 16 amino acids. Germline values: CDR1 LGHNT, CDR2 FRNRAP. CDR3 nucleotide sequence: TGTGCTAGTGGTTTGGTAGTGGGCCCGTACCAAGAGACCCAGTACTTC. The encoded protein is CASGLVVGPYQETQYF.

The chain joins TRBV18 to TRBJ1-5; the D gene is possibly TRBD1 (5 bases). The ends were cut back, 5 bases at V and 1 base at J, with 9 bases in the middle. The CDR3 is made up of 14 amino acids. The germline V gene encodes CDR1 KGHSH and CDR2 LQKENI. In DNA, the CDR3 is TGTGCCAGCTCAACGAACAGGAGCAATCAGCCCCAGCATTTT. This sequence encodes CASSTNRSNQPQHF.

This chain connects TRBV6-2 or TRBV6-3 to TRBJ1-5; 8 bases agree with TRBD1. In germline, CDR1 is MNHEY, CDR2 SVGEGT. The CDR3 covers 16 residues. Germline trimming cut 0 bases from V and 2 bases from J; bases unmatched to any gene: 3. DNA for the CDR3: TGTGCCAGCAGTTACTCTGGACAGGGCGGCAATCAGCCCCAGCATTTT. As protein: CASSYSGQGGNQPQHF.

This clonotype was counted ten times or more. The chain has TRBV27 and TRBJ1-2; weak D call: TRBD1 (5 bases). With 0 bases removed from V and 2 bases from J, the gap between germline ends came to 10 bases. The CDR3 length is 15 residues. Germline CDR1 is MNHEY and CDR2 is SMNVEV (reference sequence). CDR3 loop: CASSLSRGANYGYTF. The CDR3 coding sequence is TGTGCCAGCAGTTTATCGAGGGGAGCGAACTATGGCTACACCTTC.

This clonotype was observed at least ten times. This chain links TRBV6-5 with TRBJ2-3; a weak D match, TRBD2 (6 bases). Deletions cut 2 bases from V and 1 base from J, with 10 bases between. The CDR3 runs 15 residues. Germline CDR1 is MNHEY and CDR2 is SVGAGI. The CDR3 region has the DNA TGTGCCAGCAGTTACGGGGCTAGCGGCACAGATACGCAGTATTTT. It codes for CASSYGASGTDTQYF.

This clonotype was observed many times. This chain connects TRBV12-3 or TRBV12-4 to TRBJ1-5; 10 bases are shared with TRBD1. The CDR3 is 15 residues long. After removal of 5 bases from V and 5 bases from J, the junction contained 6 bases not matched to a gene. The CDR3 coding sequence is TGTGCCAGCAGTCCCAGGGACAGGGGCTATCAGCCCCAGCATTTT. Protein: CASSPRDRGYQPQHF.

This clonotype was recorded at least ten times. The chain joins TRBV6-5 to TRBJ2-2; 7 positions match TRBD1. Trimming took 0 bases from V and 6 from J; bases not matched to a gene: 4. CDR3 size: 15 residues. Germline CDR1 reads MNHEY; CDR2 reads SVGAGI. The CDR3 region is CASSYSRGLAGELFF. CDR3 bases: TGTGCCAGCAGTTACTCGAGGGGGCTCGCCGGGGAGCTGTTTTTT.

V is TRBV12-3 or TRBV12-4 and J is TRBJ1-1; D is ambiguous. The CDR3 is 13 residues long. V lost 7 bases to trimming and J lost 1 base, with 10 bases between them. The CDR3 protein is CASTKTENTEAFF. The CDR3 region has the DNA TGTGCCAGCACTAAAACAGAGAACACTGAAGCTTTCTTT.

This clonotype has a handful of counts. A much bigger clone sits one base away, suggesting this may be a read error. The chain combines TRBV5-1 with TRBJ2-5, with TRBD2 matching 11 bases. Losses at the gene ends were 3 bases for V and 5 bases for J; bases not matched to a gene: 6. The germline gives CDR1 SGHRS, CDR2 YFSETQ. This CDR3 contains 15 residues. CDR3: CASSWKASGGETQYF. The CDR3 DNA reads as TGCGCCAGCAGCTGGAAGGCTAGCGGGGGGGAGACCCAGTACTTC. Variable domain in full (rest from reference TRBV5-1 and TRBJ2-5): KAGVTQTPRYLIKTRGQQVTLSCSPISGHRSVSWYQQTPGQGLQFLFEYFSETQRNKGNFPGRFSGRQFSNSRSEMNVSTLELGDSALYLCASSWKASGGETQYFGPGTRLLVL.

This clonotype was counted at least ten times. The chain combines TRBV24-1 with TRBJ1-2, with D unclear. The V and J ends lost 3 bases and 8 bases respectively, with 9 bases between them. Germline CDR1 and CDR2: KGHDR and SFDVKD. The CDR3 has 12 amino acids. CDR3: CATSDGVSGYTF. The CDR3 DNA reads as TGTGCCACCAGTGATGGGGTATCCGGCTACACCTTC.

At least ten counts were recorded for this clonotype. The chain uses TRBV5-1 and TRBJ2-4, with a weak D call TRBD1 (6 bases). The CDR3 consists of 15 residues. Germline V gene data show CDR1 as SGHRS and CDR2 as YFSETQ. The V gene lost 0 bases and the J gene lost 7 bases, with 14 bases spanning the gap. Here the CDR3 reads CASSLDAGAGNIQYF. CDR3 bases: TGCGCCAGCAGCTTGGACGCAGGGGCAGGGAACATTCAGTACTTC.

This sequence joins TRBV6-1 and TRBJ2-5; TRBD2 agrees at 10 bases. V gave up 3 bases and J gave up 5 bases; unmatched junction bases: 6. The CDR3 totals 15 residues. The germline V gene encodes CDR1 MNHNS and CDR2 SASEGT. The CDR3 bases are TGTGCCAGCAGTGATTGGCTAGCGGGAGTTGAGACCCAGTACTTC. Translated: CASSDWLAGVETQYF.

This chain connects TRBV3-1 to TRBJ2-7; D not certain. V was shortened by 1 base and J by 3 bases, with 10 bases between the two germline ends. CDR1 LGHDT and CDR2 YNNKEL come from the germline V gene (reference sequence). The CDR3 runs to 14 residues. DNA for the CDR3: TGTGCCAGCAGCCAAGGGGCAGGTGACTACGAGCAGTACTTC. It translates to CASSQGAGDYEQYF.

The table lists this clonotype with many counts. V usage is TRBV19 and J usage is TRBJ1-2, with no clear D. The CDR3 runs to 19 residues. Germline V gives CDR1 LNHDA, CDR2 SQIVND (reference sequence). V was trimmed by 4 bases and J by 6 bases, leaving 30 bases between them. CDR3 in amino acids: CASSTQLTVSRLRMDGYTF. The CDR3 DNA reads TGTGCCAGTAGTACGCAACTTACCGTATCCCGCCTGAGGATGGATGGCTACACCTTC.

A remark on this clonotype: This may come from a read error, since a much larger clone is one base off. The CDR3 region has the DNA TGCGCCAGCAGCCAGGCCCTGCAGGGGGCCAAAAACATTCGGTACTTC. Translating it yields CASSQALQGAKNIRYF. V usage is TRBV4-3 and J usage is TRBJ2-4; 8 nucleotides match TRBD1. Germline CDR1 LGHNA, CDR2 YSLEER. The CDR3 is made up of 16 amino acids.

Only a few counts were recorded for this clonotype. This rearrangement joins TRBV2 to TRBJ2-2; 13 bases fit TRBD2. Trimming cost V 7 bases and J 5 bases; bases outside gene matches: 10. CDR1 and CDR2 (germline): SNHLY, FYNNEI. The CDR3 is 17 amino acids. CDR3 protein: CASMLATSGGRTGELFF. In DNA form, the CDR3 reads TGTGCCAGCATGCTAGCGACTAGCGGGGGGAGGACCGGGGAGCTGTTTTTT.

This clonotype has at least ten counts. This chain joins TRBV11-2 and TRBJ2-7; TRBD2 might be the D (6 bases). Trimming shortened V by 2 bases and J by 5 bases, and 13 bases separated the two germline ends. This CDR3 comprises 14 residues. Germline lookup yields CDR1 SGHAT and CDR2 FQNNGV. CDR3 region: CASSLSGSPHEQYF. CDR3 in DNA: TGTGCCAGCAGCTTATCCGGGAGTCCCCACGAGCAGTACTTC. The complete variable domain, with remaining parts taken from reference TRBV11-2 and TRBJ2-7, reads EAGVAQSPRYKIIEKRQSVAFWCNPISGHATLYWYQQILGQGPKLLIQFQNNGVVDDSQLPKDRFSAERLKGVDSTLKIQPAKLEDSAVYLCASSLSGSPHEQYFGPGTRLTVT.

The gene calls are TRBV30 and TRBJ1-1, with 7 bases that match TRBD1. CDR1 and CDR2 from the germline V gene are GTSNPN and SVGIG (reference sequence). The junction had 5 bases not matched to a gene; V was cut back by 0 bases and J by 1 base. CDR3 length: 15 residues. CDR3: CAWSVVGTANTEAFF. CDR3 bases: TGTGCCTGGAGTGTAGTGGGGACAGCGAACACTGAAGCTTTCTTT.

This clonotype has at least ten counts. The chain employs TRBV20-1 and TRBJ2-7, with 7 nucleotides matching TRBD2. Germline assignment: CDR1 DFQATT and CDR2 SNEGSKA (reference sequence). This CDR3 is 13 amino acids long. The CDR3 DNA follows: TGCAGGGGCTCGAGGGAGGGAGAGATCGAGCAGTACTTC. Its translation: CRGSREGEIEQYF.

This clonotype was observed at least ten times. J is TRBJ2-2 and V is TRBV2; 8 nucleotides align to TRBD2. Germline CDR1 is SNHLY and CDR2 is FYNNEI. J gave up 4 bases and V 8 bases, and 9 bases lay outside the gene matches. CDR3 size: 15 residues. CDR3 in DNA: TGTGCCAGCGAAGGGCGGGAGGCCAGCACCGGGGAGCTGTTTTTT. It yields the protein CASEGREASTGELFF. Using reference TRBV2 and TRBJ2-2 for the parts outside the CDR3, the full variable domain is EPEVTQTPSHQVTQMGQEVILRCVPISNHLYFYWYRQILGQKVEFLVSFYNNEISEKSEIFDDQFSVERPDGSNFTLKIRSTKLEDSAMYFCASEGREASTGELFFGEGSRLTVL.

The sample holds many counts of this clonotype. The chain uses TRBV5-8 and TRBJ1-2, with D hard to call. CDR1 is SGHTS and CDR2 is YDEGEE in the germline V gene. Deletions cut 2 bases from V and 6 bases from J, with 14 bases between. The CDR3 length is 14 residues. In DNA form, the CDR3 reads TGTGCCAGCAGCTTACAAGGGCTTCGGGATGGCTACACCTTC. This translates into CASSLQGLRDGYTF.

In its sample, this clonotype was seen many times. This chain joins TRBV6-1 and TRBJ2-6; 10 positions match TRBD2. CDR3 length: 19 residues. The trim removed 2 bases at V and 0 bases at J, leaving 7 bases unmatched. CDR1 is MNHNS and CDR2 is SASEGT in the germline V gene. The CDR3 sequence: CASSETRSGRGSGANVLTF. The CDR3 region has the DNA TGTGCCAGCAGTGAAACTCGCAGCGGGAGGGGCTCTGGGGCCAACGTCCTGACTTTC.

This clonotype has ten or more counts. This chain connects TRBV10-3 to TRBJ2-5; a possible D gene is TRBD1 (6 bases). The length of the CDR3 is 13 residues. CDR1 and CDR2 from the germline V gene are ENHRY and SYGVKD. The ends were cut back, 6 bases at V and 5 bases at J, with 13 bases in the middle. Here the CDR3 DNA reads TGTGCCATCAGCCCAGGGGTGGCTGAGACCCAGTACTTC. This translates into CAISPGVAETQYF.

Many counts were recorded for this clonotype. The rearrangement uses TRBV10-2 and TRBJ2-6; TRBD1 aligns across 7 bases. After removal of 3 bases from V and 0 bases from J, the junction contained 5 bases not matched to a gene. This CDR3 has 17 residues. Per the germline V gene, CDR1 is WSHSY and CDR2 is SAAADI. CDR3 in DNA: TGCGCCAGCAGTGAAGGGAGACAGGGCTCTGGGGCCAACGTCCTGACTTTC. Translating it yields CASSEGRQGSGANVLTF.